This T cell receptor (beta chain) was sequenced in a study of regulatory T cells in long-lasting Graves disease. Overall study results and limits: More public clonotypes were shared by persistent patients (around 2,800) than by new patients (under 1,000). TCR diversity was lower in persistent Graves' patients (versus newly diagnosed ones). Segments TRBV28, TRBJ1-2 and TRBJ2-5 showed preferential usage in persistent disease.

In its sample, this clonotype was seen many times. Its antigen remains unknown. Time point reported: persistent/refractory GD, antithyroid drugs over 5 years with positive TRAb. The TCR library was made from RNA extracted from PBMCs. Guidelines of the American Thyroid Association were used to diagnose Graves' disease. Arm-PCR of CDR3 regions with iRepertoire HTBI primers generated TCR beta libraries. Via MiXCR, TCRdb re-called the multiplex PCR reads, giving one row per CDR3 protein. The repertoire holds a few hundred thousand distinct CDR3 sequences, with 23% as singletons. Germline V gives CDR1 DFQATT, CDR2 SNEGSKA (reference sequence). The V end was cut by 5 bases, the J end by 2 bases, with 18 bases between. This CDR3 is built from 15 residues.

This clonotype was obtained from a female donor with Graves disease. The rearrangement joins TRBV20-1 to TRBJ1-2, with a weak D call TRBD1 (6 bases). Sequencing used peripheral blood mononuclear cells (PBMCs), obtained when the disease was refractory, from a patient treated with antithyroid drugs. The CDR3 reads CSARQANGWNYGYTF. In DNA, the CDR3 is TGCAGTGCTCGACAGGCCAACGGGTGGAACTATGGCTACACCTTC.